This entry lists 12 T cell receptor beta chains sequenced from one sample in a study of PD-L1 blockade in urothelial cancer. Noted time point: pretreatment peripheral blood. Assay used: immunoSEQ multiplex PCR; TCRdb lists only in-frame clones, some missing. The data contain tens of thousands of clones, about four fifths of them singletons. The sequenced sample was PBMCs, obtained around atezolizumab (anti-PD-L1) treatment. Every receptor here comes from a man aged 65-85 years with urothelial cancer.

Comments on this clone: The same CDR3 also results from other DNA sequences found in this sample. This chain connects TRBV6-6 to TRBJ1-2; D is uncertain. Germline V lookup: CDR1 MNHNY, CDR2 SVGAGI (reference sequence). The V and J ends lost 5 bases and 0 bases respectively, with 7 bases between them. The CDR3 sequence is 13 residues long. As DNA, the CDR3 is TGTGCCAGCAGTCCTGGAGCTAACTATGGCTACACCTTC. It encodes CASSPGANYGYTF.

This sequence joins TRBV19 and TRBJ1-5, with D perhaps matching TRBD1 (5 bases). V lost 6 bases, J lost 7 bases, and 19 bases lay in between. The CDR3 has 15 amino acids. The V gene's germline CDR1 is LNHDA and CDR2 SQIVND (reference sequence). The CDR3 DNA reads TGTGCCAGTAGCCCTGGGGGAGGCCTACGGCAGCCCCAGCATTTT. This codes for CASSPGGGLRQPQHF.

The table lists this clone with a count of one. The chain is built from TRBV7-9 and TRBJ1-3; the match to TRBD1 covers 7 bases. Germline CDR1 SEHNR, CDR2 FQNEAQ (reference sequence). Trimming cost V 1 base and J 6 bases; bases outside gene matches: 3. The CDR3 has 14 amino acids. This CDR3 is CASSLGGGLNTIYF. CDR3 nucleotides: TGTGCCAGCAGCTTAGGAGGGGGCCTAAACACCATATATTTT.

The chain uses TRBV7-6 and TRBJ2-1; D gene ambiguous. Germline CDR1 reads SGHVS; CDR2 reads FNYEAQ. The CDR3 runs 15 residues. Trimming shortened V by 5 bases and J by 5 bases, and 16 bases separated the two germline ends. CDR3 loop: CASSHLGSGDNEQFF. The CDR3 DNA is TGTGCCAGCAGCCACCTCGGGTCTGGCGACAATGAGCAGTTCTTC.

This clone was seen just once. The CDR3: CASSYSQGQGAVFTF. CDR3 nucleotide sequence: TGTGCCAGCAGTTACAGCCAAGGACAGGGGGCAGTTTTCACCTTC. The rearrangement links TRBV6-5 to TRBJ1-2; 11 nucleotides match TRBD1. V shed 2 bases, J shed 13 bases, and the junction held 12 bases outside the gene matches. CDR3 length: 15 amino acids. The germline V gene has CDR1 MNHEY and CDR2 SVGAGI.

The chain uses TRBV6-6 and TRBJ1-2, with TRBD1 matching 7 bases. This CDR3 contains 12 residues. The germline V gene encodes CDR1 MNHNY and CDR2 SVGAGI (reference sequence). Trimming at V came to 6 bases and at J to 4 bases, leaving 2 bases not matched to a gene. The CDR3 DNA is TGTGCCAGCAGAGGGGGCGGCTATGGCTACACCTTC. It translates to CASRGGGYGYTF.

The rearrangement links TRBV18 to TRBJ2-4, with unresolved D. The V end was cut by 2 bases, the J end by 4 bases, with 9 bases between. The germline CDR1 and CDR2 sequences are KGHSH and LQKENI. The CDR3 runs 14 residues. In DNA form, the CDR3 reads TGTGCCAGCTCACCAGCCGGGTTGAAAAACATTCAGTACTTC. Residues: CASSPAGLKNIQYF.

The chain couples TRBV28 to TRBJ1-5, with 7 bases lining up with TRBD1. Germline CDR1 reads MDHEN; CDR2 reads SYDVKM. V was pared by 6 bases and J by 7 bases, with 9 bases of the junction left unmatched. The CDR3 sequence is 14 residues long. CDR3 residues: CASRPQGGGQPQHF. In DNA, the CDR3 is TGTGCCAGCAGACCTCAGGGGGGCGGGCAGCCCCAGCATTTT.

The V and J genes are TRBV10-2 and TRBJ2-5, with 7 bases identical to TRBD1. Looked up from germline, CDR1 is WSHSY and CDR2 is SAAADI. CDR3 length: 14 amino acids. With 1 base clipped from V and 5 bases from J, the junction kept 4 bases outside the gene matches. The CDR3 nucleotides are TGCGCCAGCAGTGAGTGGGACAGTCGGGAGACCCAGTACTTC. Translated: CASSEWDSRETQYF.

The chain links TRBV2 to TRBJ1-3; D is unclear. Germline V gives CDR1 SNHLY, CDR2 FYNNEI. This CDR3 region has 15 residues. The V end lost 8 bases, the J end lost 0 bases, and 14 bases lay between the germline ends. The CDR3 here is CASRLRSNSGNTIYF. DNA for the CDR3: TGTGCCAGCCGTTTGAGGAGTAACTCTGGAAACACCATATATTTT.

This chain joins TRBV29-1 and TRBJ1-2; D gene ambiguous. The germline V gene encodes CDR1 SQVTM and CDR2 ANQGSEA. The CDR3 runs to 11 residues. The V end was cut by 7 bases, the J end by 2 bases, with 8 bases between. This chain's CDR3 is CSATENYGYTF. CDR3 nucleotides: TGCAGCGCAACAGAGAACTATGGCTACACCTTC. Full variable domain (rest looked up from reference TRBV29-1 and TRBJ1-2): SAVISQKPSRDICQRGTSLTIQCQVDSQVTMMFWYRQQPGQSLTLIATANQGSEATYESGFVIDKFPISRPNLTFSTLTVSNMSPEDSSIYLCSATENYGYTFGSGTRLTVV.

The V call is TRBV4-1, the J call TRBJ2-7, with 8 bases identical to TRBD1. Germline CDR1 MGHRA, CDR2 YSYEKL. CDR3 length: 13 residues. J was trimmed by 3 bases and V by 3 bases; bases with no gene match: 1. CDR3 nucleotides: TGCGCCAGCAGCCACGGACAGGGCTACGAGCAGTACTTC. Translated, it gives CASSHGQGYEQYF.